These 8 T cell receptor beta chains were all obtained from the same sample, sequenced in a study of blood T cell repertoires in COVID-19. Here immunoSEQ multiplex PCR was the method, and the copy in TCRdb shows in-frame clones only, minus some. This sample has about 82,000 clones; 85% occur once, and the top ten carry 15% to 20%. What was sequenced was peripheral blood. All receptors derive from an elderly man with active or convalescent COVID-19.

The chain combines TRBV28 with TRBJ1-2; no reliable D call. The V end was cut by 7 bases, the J end by 4 bases, with 10 bases between. Germline CDR1 MDHEN, CDR2 SYDVKM. The CDR3 has 12 amino acids. The CDR3 protein is CASIGLRYGYTF. As DNA, the CDR3 is TGTGCCAGCATAGGACTTCGCTATGGCTACACCTTC.

The CDR3 protein is CASSGGLAGTQYF. The CDR3 nucleotides are TGCGCCAGCAGTGGCGGACTAGCCGGTACGCAGTATTTT. This rearrangement joins TRBV10-1 to TRBJ2-3; the match to TRBD2 covers 8 bases. With V trimmed by 4 bases and J by 8 bases, 5 bases remained unmatched. Germline V gives CDR1 WNHNN, CDR2 SYGVQD (reference sequence). The CDR3 has 13 residues.

This clone was detected only a few times. This chain uses TRBV4-1 with TRBJ2-3; D may be TRBD2 (6 bases). Trimming cost V 6 bases and J 4 bases, with 17 bases left between them. Per germline, CDR1 MGHRA and CDR2 YSYEKL. CDR3 length: 15 residues. The CDR3 coding sequence is TGCGCCAGCAGTCGTGGGGGGTACCCCCCAGATACGCAGTATTTT. The encoded protein is CASSRGGYPPDTQYF.

The genes are TRBV14 and TRBJ1-2; TRBD1 matches 7 bases. Germline CDR1 reads SGHDN; CDR2 reads FVKESK. Trimming cost V 6 bases and J 8 bases; bases outside gene matches: 9. CDR3 length: 13 amino acids. The CDR3 nucleotides are TGTGCCAGCAGACTACAGGGGACGTGGGGCTACACCTTC. Its protein is CASRLQGTWGYTF.

The V call is TRBV7-2, the J call TRBJ2-2, with 7 nucleotides matching TRBD1. Looked up from germline, CDR1 is SGHTA and CDR2 is FQGNSA. CDR3 length: 16 amino acids. V was pared by 2 bases and J by 7 bases, with 10 bases of the junction left unmatched. The CDR3 is CASSLRQGDLFGELFF. The CDR3 nucleotides are TGTGCCAGCAGCTTAAGGCAGGGGGATCTCTTCGGGGAGCTGTTTTTT.

This clone has just a few counts. V usage is TRBV2 and J usage is TRBJ2-7; 10 nucleotides line up with TRBD1. The V and J ends lost 3 bases and 2 bases, in that order; junction bases with no gene match: 4. The CDR3 spans 15 residues. Germline values: CDR1 SNHLY, CDR2 FYNNEI. The CDR3 region is CASSESGQGTYEQYV. Here the CDR3 DNA reads TGTGCCAGCAGTGAGTCGGGACAGGGGACCTACGAGCAGTACGTC.

CDR3 in amino acids: CASSQGLRDGRGYSPLHF. For the CDR3, the DNA is TGCGCCAGCAGCCAAGGTCTAAGGGACGGGAGGGGGTACTCACCCCTCCACTTT. The chain couples TRBV4-1 to TRBJ1-6, with a possible D match to TRBD1 (6 bases). Germline lookup yields CDR1 MGHRA and CDR2 YSYEKL. V was cut by 1 base and J by 10 bases, with 23 bases left in between. CDR3 length: 18 amino acids.

This chain uses TRBV6-1 with TRBJ2-2; no definite D call. Per the germline V gene, CDR1 is MNHNS and CDR2 is SASEGT. V was trimmed by 3 bases and J by 1 base, leaving 6 bases between them. This CDR3 comprises 14 residues. CDR3 region: CASSDRWNTGELFF. For the CDR3, the DNA is TGTGCCAGCAGTGATCGGTGGAACACCGGGGAGCTGTTTTTT.